This TCR beta chain was identified in a study of T cell repertoires in cytomegalovirus infection (dated by TCRdb to 2018 to 2020). Notes on the research overall: The HLA type of each donor mattered for the analysis, because public TCR beta signatures pointed to carriage of CMV infection along with the matching HLA type.

The listed sequencing device is Illumina HiSeq 1500. In-frame beta chains were kept once TCRdb had trimmed the public reads at Q25 with fastp and called clones with MiXCR. Identical CDR3 proteins give one entry, which carries the most common genes and DNA. The table for this sample lists 400,000 or so distinct CDR3 sequences; 31% of them were counted only once. Roughly an eighth of the sample rests with the top ten. In the case of this clonotype: Which antigen it targets is not known. Base quality data are lacking; no much larger clone is found one base away.

The research as a whole found: In both this cohort and an independent roughly 360-donor cohort, the cumulative frequency of public TCR beta family members distinguished carriers of CMV infection plus the relevant HLA type. The ex vivo response was dominated by HLA-C-restricted CMV-specific TCR beta clonotypes, and the single most frequent clonotype in two of eight donors was supplied by these HLA-C-restricted clonotypes.

Reading from cysteine to phenylalanine, the CDR3 counts 13 amino acids. CDR3 DNA is the only sequence kept; it has 39 bases, read in frame from the first base. For CDR1 and CDR2, the germline V gene lists KGHDR and SFDVKD. The germline ends are 6 bases apart after V is trimmed by 5 bases and J by 2 bases. This sequence originates from a human donor in good health (CMV status not recorded). Some clones in this sample may be carry-over from other donors' samples. Sequenced material: PBMCs. The chain joins TRBV24-1 to TRBJ2-1, and possibly TRBD2, on 6 matching bases. The CDR3 sequence is CATSGTTYNEQFF. The DNA is TGTGCCACCAGTGGGACTACCTACAATGAGCAGTTCTTC.